This T cell receptor (beta chain) was documented in a study of control samples from healthy donors and cancer patients. The repertoire was sequenced with immunoSEQ multiplex PCR; TCRdb's copy has only in-frame clones and lacks some. The sample consists of over 65,000 clones, about 89% of them appearing once. In germline, CDR1 is MDHEN, CDR2 SYDVKM. The CDR3 is made up of 17 amino acids. With V trimmed by 4 bases and J by 2 bases, 9 bases remained unmatched. Sequencing was done on a sample of PBMCs. The TCR originated in a woman aged 45-65 years with colorectal cancer. The chain recombines TRBV28 with TRBJ2-3, with 10 bases lining up with TRBD2. The chain's CDR3 is CASSSFTSGDYTDTQYF. The CDR3 DNA sequence: TGTGCCAGCAGTTCCTTTACTAGCGGGGACTACACAGATACGCAGTATTTT.